This is a list of T cell receptor beta chains from one sample in a study of blood T cell repertoires in COVID-19. Clones were read by immunoSEQ multiplex PCR, and TCRdb kept only the in-frame ones, dropping some. This table holds hundreds of thousands of clones, around 87% found once. Specimen: PBMCs or T cells enriched from blood (not recorded which). These receptors all stem from a woman in her 30s with acute COVID-19. The CDR3 runs from the conserved cysteine through the conserved F or W. The D gene is left open where the match is weak. Clone size is shown for a subset of rows, as once, few, many or a class of expanded clone.

j_call: TRBJ2-3
clone_size: -
v_call: TRBV9
d_call: -
cdr3_aa: CASSPSWGTDTQYF
cdr3_nt: TGTGCCAGCAGTCCTAGCTGGGGCACAGATACGCAGTATTTT

j_call: TRBJ2-3
clone_size: -
v_call: TRBV9
d_call: -
cdr3_aa: CASSSLASTDTQYF
cdr3_nt: TGTGCCAGCAGCTCACTAGCTAGCACAGATACGCAGTATTTT

j_call: TRBJ1-1
clone_size: -
v_call: TRBV4-3
d_call: -
cdr3_aa: CASSRGSAMSTEAFF
cdr3_nt: TGCGCCAGCAGCCGAGGGTCTGCCATGAGCACTGAAGCTTTCTTT

j_call: TRBJ1-2
clone_size: once
v_call: TRBV5-6
d_call: -
cdr3_aa: CASSLDGEFGYTF
cdr3_nt: TGTGCCAGCAGCTTGGATGGGGAGTTTGGCTACACCTTC

j_call: TRBJ2-5
clone_size: -
v_call: TRBV5-4
d_call: TRBD2
cdr3_aa: CASSLPKGGGQETQYF
cdr3_nt: TGTGCCAGCAGCTTACCTAAGGGCGGGGGACAAGAGACCCAGTACTTC

j_call: TRBJ2-1
clone_size: -
v_call: TRBV12-5
d_call: TRBD1
cdr3_aa: CASGLGGQGYNEQFF
cdr3_nt: TGTGCTAGTGGTTTAGGGGGACAGGGGTACAATGAGCAGTTCTTC

j_call: TRBJ1-6
clone_size: -
v_call: TRBV19
d_call: -
cdr3_aa: CASSIKSNNSPLHF
cdr3_nt: TGTGCCAGTAGTATAAAATCAAATAATTCACCCCTCCACTTT

j_call: TRBJ1-1
clone_size: -
v_call: TRBV13
d_call: TRBD1
cdr3_aa: CASSFGQGGTEAFF
cdr3_nt: TGTGCCAGCAGCTTTGGTCAGGGGGGCACTGAAGCTTTCTTT

j_call: TRBJ2-1
clone_size: once
v_call: TRBV18
d_call: TRBD2
cdr3_aa: CASSPKAAGTSGGYNEQFF
cdr3_nt: TGTGCCAGCTCACCAAAAGCAGCCGGGACTAGCGGGGGATACAATGAGCAGTTCTTC

j_call: TRBJ1-4
clone_size: once
v_call: TRBV7-9
d_call: -
cdr3_aa: CASSPSNRATNEKLFF
cdr3_nt: TGTGCCAGCAGCCCTTCGAACAGGGCAACTAATGAAAAACTGTTTTTT

j_call: TRBJ2-3
clone_size: -
v_call: TRBV5-1
d_call: -
cdr3_aa: CASSLRELPDTQYF
cdr3_nt: TGCGCCAGCAGCTTGAGGGAGTTGCCAGATACGCAGTATTTT

j_call: TRBJ1-5
clone_size: -
v_call: TRBV7-8
d_call: -
cdr3_aa: CASSSTQGLLSNQPQHF
cdr3_nt: TGTGCCAGCAGCTCAACACAGGGCCTCCTTAGCAATCAGCCCCAGCATTTT

j_call: TRBJ2-7
clone_size: few
v_call: TRBV19
d_call: TRBD1
cdr3_aa: CASSTGTGASYEQYF
cdr3_nt: TGTGCCAGTAGCACCGGGACAGGGGCCTCCTACGAGCAGTACTTC

j_call: TRBJ2-7
clone_size: -
v_call: TRBV5-4
d_call: -
cdr3_aa: CASSLKVGGGYEQYF
cdr3_nt: TGTGCCAGCAGCTTGAAGGTGGGTGGCGGTTACGAGCAGTACTTC

j_call: TRBJ2-1
clone_size: once
v_call: TRBV28
d_call: -
cdr3_aa: CASSPVVSYNEQFF
cdr3_nt: TGTGCCAGCAGCCCGGTCGTCTCCTACAATGAGCAGTTCTTC